The T cell receptor (beta chain) described here comes from a study of beta chain features in type 1 diabetes. Whole-study context: All samples together contributed approximately 100 million sorted cells for examination.

This clone was detected only a few times. Its antigen is not known. V was shortened by 9 bases and J by 7 bases, with 19 bases between the two germline ends. The CDR3 runs to 14 residues. Germline values: CDR1 SEHNR, CDR2 FQNEAQ (reference sequence). Of the isolated RNA, all was reverse transcribed, and so the sequenced material was expressed TCRB transcripts. Assay: immunoSEQ multiplex PCR; the TCRdb copy retains only in-frame clones and omits some. Of 130,000 or so clones listed, 9% to 9.5% are singletons. Notes on the study in general: Lower insertion and higher deletion counts appeared at VDJ junctions in type 1 diabetes patients.

This rearrangement joins TRBV7-9 to TRBJ2-1, with D perhaps matching TRBD2 (6 bases). Sequenced sample: central memory CD4+ T cells from blood. This sequence was found in a young man in good health. This CDR3 is CASSSGRGKNEQFF. The CDR3 region has the DNA TGTGCCAGTTCCTCGGGACGGGGGAAGAATGAGCAGTTCTTC.